Described below is a single T cell receptor beta chain sequence and its context. Its antigen is unknown. The sample comes from a study of Graves' ophthalmopathy and Graves' hyperthyroidism. Across the study: Before any treatment, peripheral blood was taken at the initial diagnosis.

V lost 5 bases and J 2 bases, leaving 12 bases between the germline ends. CDR3 size: 14 residues. Germline CDR1 is LNHDA and CDR2 is SQIVND (reference sequence). General study findings and limits: Ophthalmopathy and stable hyperthyroidism were discriminated by a 13-signature model, with about 91% sensitivity and 70% to 84% specificity.

Amplified TCR beta CDR3 regions were obtained using RNA transcripts as template. The library came from an HTBI-primed first-round RT-PCR and a second-round multiplex PCR. TCRdb reanalysed the multiplex PCR reads using MiXCR and keeps one entry per CDR3 protein. Among 350,000 to 400,000 distinct CDR3 sequences listed, just over 15% were seen once. Being free of ophthalmopathy for 18 months of follow-up defined stable hyperthyroidism. Hyperthyroidism patients were newly diagnosed, under 2 months' duration, aged 18 to 65. The source is a woman aged 18-29 years with stable Graves' hyperthyroidism. This chain joins TRBV19 and TRBJ1-1; possibly TRBD1 for D (5 bases). Source material: peripheral blood. In DNA form, the CDR3 reads TGTGCCAGTAGTCCCGGACACGTTAACACTGAAGCTTTCTTT. It codes for CASSPGHVNTEAFF.